This TCR beta chain was retrieved from a study of OX40 agonist ivuxolimab in advanced cancers. The assay was immunoSEQ multiplex PCR, and TCRdb's table has in-frame clones only and misses some. The sample gives over 10,000 clones, less than 90% of which show up once; over 30% is in the top ten. Between the trimmed V and J ends, which lost 2 bases and 4 bases, there was a span of 28 bases. Germline V gene lookup returns CDR1 MDHEN and CDR2 SYDVKM. This CDR3 contains 20 residues. The chain combines TRBV28 with TRBJ2-3, with D perhaps TRBD1 or TRBD2 (5 bases each). This receptor was taken from an adult with an advanced solid tumor such as melanoma, head and neck, liver or kidney cancer. The specimen was CD4+ or CD8+ T cells sorted from blood, collected in a trial of the OX40 agonist ivuxolimab. The CDR3 DNA follows: TGTGCCAGCAGTTTAAGCCGACCGGGGCCTCGGAATAGGGACGCAGATACGCAGTATTTT. This encodes CASSLSRPGPRNRDADTQYF.